Presented here are 10 T cell receptor beta chains from one specimen sequenced in a study of identical twins. TCRdb itself ran the 5' RACE reads through MiXCR, one entry per CDR3 protein. The repertoire includes 1.5 million to 2 million distinct CDR3 sequences, around 29% of them detected once, and about 0.25% sits in the top ten. Input material: cord blood. These receptors all stem from a newborn girl in good health.

The chain uses TRBV21-1 and TRBJ2-7; whether TRBD2, the table's D call, matches the DNA was not checked. TRBV21-1 is noted as a pseudogene. CDR3 length: 16 residues. The CDR3 sequence is CASRASGTPLHNEQYF. As DNA, the CDR3 is TGTGCCAGCAGAGCTTCCGGGACTCCGCTTCATAATGAGCAGTACTTC.

This clonotype has just a few counts. This chain uses TRBV4-1 with TRBJ2-7; possibly TRBD1 or TRBD2 for D (5 bases each). Trimming left V 3 bases short and J 3 bases short, with 15 bases between. CDR1 and CDR2 from the germline V gene are MGHRA and YSYEKL. CDR3 length: 15 residues. The DNA of the CDR3 is TGCGCCAGCAGCCATAATCGGGATCAGGGCTACGAGCAGTACTTC. Translating gives CASSHNRDQGYEQYF.

This rearrangement joins TRBV5-1 to TRBJ2-4, with D maybe TRBD1 (5 bases). The tail of the sequence fits TRBJ2-7 better, so the J call may be wrong. This CDR3 has 14 residues. From germline, CDR1 is SGHRS and CDR2 YFSETQ. As DNA, the CDR3 is TGCGCCAGCAGCCTACTACAGGCCGCCTGCGAGCAGTACTTC. It is translated as CASSLLQAACEQYF.

This chain joins TRBV20-1 and TRBJ2-1, with 8 bases lining up with TRBD2. This CDR3 spans 17 amino acids. Germline values: CDR1 DFQATT, CDR2 SNEGSKA (reference sequence). The CDR3 here is CRSGGLGSLPSGNEQFF. The CDR3 coding sequence is TGCAGATCGGGGGGGTTAGGGAGCCTACCTTCGGGGAATGAGCAGTTCTTC.

V is TRBV6-1 and J is TRBJ1-5; a weak D match, TRBD1 (6 bases). The CDR3 loop spans 12 amino acids. Trimming pared 8 bases from V and 3 bases from J, leaving 8 bases between. Germline-derived CDR1 and CDR2 are MNHNS and SASEGT. For the CDR3, the DNA is TGTGCCAGCGGACAGCCCAATCAGCCCCAGCATTTT. Translating it yields CASGQPNQPQHF.

The chain joins TRBV29-1 to TRBJ2-5; TRBD1 aligns across 9 bases. The assigned J gene may be wrong: the sequence end matches TRBJ2-7 better. The length of the CDR3 is 14 residues. Looked up from germline, CDR1 is SQVTM and CDR2 is ANQGSEA. The DNA of the CDR3 is TGCAGCGTTGGAACAGGGGGCGCGGAATACGAGCAGTACTTC. The encoded protein is CSVGTGGAEYEQYF.

This sequence joins TRBV6-5 and TRBJ2-7, with D unresolved. V dropped 0 bases and J dropped 3 bases, with 18 bases sitting between them. The CDR3 spans 17 residues. Per germline, CDR1 MNHEY and CDR2 SVGAGI. In nucleotides, the CDR3 is TGTGCCAGCAGTTACTCGAGACCGGGTCCAAACCTCTACGAGCAGTACTTC. Amino acid sequence: CASSYSRPGPNLYEQYF.

The genes are TRBV20-1 and TRBJ2-1; D not certain. The better agreement between TRBJ2-7 and the DNA end casts doubt on the J call. CDR1 is DFQATT, CDR2 SNEGSKA, per germline (reference sequence). CDR3 size: 16 residues. The CDR3, as DNA: TGCAGTGCTAGAGATTCGGGCGGACGACCCTACAATGAGCAGTACTTC. Translated: CSARDSGGRPYNEQYF.

The CDR3 sequence is CASSGQGLENEQYF. In DNA, the CDR3 is TGTGCCAGCAGCGGACAGGGGCTAGAGAACGAGCAGTACTTC. The chain joins TRBV7-2 to TRBJ2-7, with 9 bases identical to TRBD1. The germline CDR1 and CDR2 sequences are SGHTA and FQGNSA. CDR3 length: 14 amino acids. V lost 5 bases, J lost 5 bases, and 7 bases stayed unmatched. The full variable domain, rest sourced from reference TRBV7-2 and TRBJ2-7, is GAGVSQSPSNKVTEKGKDVELRCDPISGHTALYWYRQSLGQGLEFLIYFQGNSAPDKSGLPSDRFSAERTGGSVSTLTIQRTQQEDSAVYLCASSGQGLENEQYFGPGTRLTVT.

The rearrangement links TRBV4-1 to TRBJ1-5; the D gene is possibly TRBD1 (6 bases). Deletions cut 3 bases from V and 10 bases from J, with 13 bases between. Germline CDR1 and CDR2: MGHRA and YSYEKL. The CDR3 totals 13 residues. In DNA form, the CDR3 reads TGCGCCAGCAGCCAGAGGGACATCGATCCCCAGCATTTT. Protein sequence: CASSQRDIDPQHF.